This T cell receptor beta chain was captured by sequencing in a study of cytomegalovirus exposure and HLA in healthy donors. Study-wide findings and caveats: Investigators reported over 150 TCR beta chains as tied to cytomegalovirus.

Germline assignment: CDR1 MDHEN and CDR2 SYDVKM. This CDR3 has 15 amino acids. The V and J ends lost 3 bases and 8 bases respectively, with 19 bases between them. The assay was immunoSEQ multiplex PCR, and TCRdb's table has in-frame clones only and misses some. There are about 130,000 clones in the sample; about 87% occur only once, and around 5.9% lies in the top ten. Comment on this clone: Its cognate antigen is unknown.

The receptor was isolated from a woman in her twenties or thirties in good health and CMV-seropositive. The sample consisted of PBMCs. The chain joins TRBV28 to TRBJ1-2; possibly TRBD1 for D (6 bases). The CDR3 sequence: CASSFGSQGIGGYTF. The CDR3 nucleotides are TGTGCCAGCAGTTTTGGATCACAGGGAATTGGGGGCTACACCTTC.